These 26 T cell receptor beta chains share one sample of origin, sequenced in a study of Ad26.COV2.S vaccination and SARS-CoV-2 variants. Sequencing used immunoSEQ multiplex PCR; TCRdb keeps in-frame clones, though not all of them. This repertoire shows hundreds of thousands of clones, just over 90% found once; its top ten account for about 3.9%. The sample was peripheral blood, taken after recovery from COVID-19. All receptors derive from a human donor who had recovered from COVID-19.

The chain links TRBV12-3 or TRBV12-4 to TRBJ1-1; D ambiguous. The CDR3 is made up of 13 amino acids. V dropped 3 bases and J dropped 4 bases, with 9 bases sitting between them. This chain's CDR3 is CASSLAAGTEAFF. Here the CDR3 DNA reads TGTGCCAGCAGTTTGGCCGCAGGCACTGAAGCTTTCTTT.

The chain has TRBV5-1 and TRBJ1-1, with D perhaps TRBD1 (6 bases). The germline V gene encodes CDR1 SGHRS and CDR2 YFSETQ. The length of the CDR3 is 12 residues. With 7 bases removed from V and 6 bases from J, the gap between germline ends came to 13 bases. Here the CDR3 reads CASADAGAEAFF. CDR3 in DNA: TGCGCCAGCGCGGACGCAGGGGCTGAAGCTTTCTTT.

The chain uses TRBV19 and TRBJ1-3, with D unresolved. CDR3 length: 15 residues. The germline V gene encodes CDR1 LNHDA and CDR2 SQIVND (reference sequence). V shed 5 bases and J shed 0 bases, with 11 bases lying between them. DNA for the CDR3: TGTGCCAGTAGTGTGGGTGCCAGCTCTGGAAACACCATATATTTT. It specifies CASSVGASSGNTIYF.

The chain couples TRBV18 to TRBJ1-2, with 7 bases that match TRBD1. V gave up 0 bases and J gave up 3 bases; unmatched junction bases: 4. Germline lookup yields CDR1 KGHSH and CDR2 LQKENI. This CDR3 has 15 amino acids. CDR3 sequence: CASSPPTGKDYGYTF. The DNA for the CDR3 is TGTGCCAGCTCACCACCGACAGGGAAAGACTATGGCTACACCTTC.

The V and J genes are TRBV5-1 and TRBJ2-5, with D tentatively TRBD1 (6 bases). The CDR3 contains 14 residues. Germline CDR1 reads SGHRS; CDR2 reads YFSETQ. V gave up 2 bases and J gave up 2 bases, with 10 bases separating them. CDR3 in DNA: TGCGCCAGCAGCTTACAGGGTCGTCAAGAGACCCAGTACTTC. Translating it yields CASSLQGRQETQYF.

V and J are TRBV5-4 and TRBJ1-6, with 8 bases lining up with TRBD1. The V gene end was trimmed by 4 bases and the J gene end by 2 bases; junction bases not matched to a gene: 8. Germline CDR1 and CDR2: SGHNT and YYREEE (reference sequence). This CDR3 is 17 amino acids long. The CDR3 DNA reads TGTGCCAGCAGCCCCAATCCAGGGGGCCCCTATAATTCACCCCTCCACTTT. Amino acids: CASSPNPGGPYNSPLHF. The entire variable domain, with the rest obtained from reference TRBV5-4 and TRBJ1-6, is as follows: ETGVTQSPTHLIKTRGQQVTLRCSSQSGHNTVSWYQQALGQGPQFIFQYYREEENGRGNFPPRFSGLQFPNYSSELNVNALELDDSALYLCASSPNPGGPYNSPLHFGNGTRLTVT.

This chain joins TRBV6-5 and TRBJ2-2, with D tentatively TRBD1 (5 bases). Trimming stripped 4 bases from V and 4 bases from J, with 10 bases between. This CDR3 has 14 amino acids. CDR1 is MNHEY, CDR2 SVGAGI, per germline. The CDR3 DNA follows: TGTGCCAGCAGTTCAGGGTATTTCACCGGGGAGCTGTTTTTT. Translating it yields CASSSGYFTGELFF.

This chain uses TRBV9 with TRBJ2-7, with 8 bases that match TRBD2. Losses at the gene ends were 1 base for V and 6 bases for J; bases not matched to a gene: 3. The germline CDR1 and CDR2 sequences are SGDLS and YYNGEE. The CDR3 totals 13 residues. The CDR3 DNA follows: TGTGCCAGCAGCGTAAGCGGGGGCGGCGAGCAGTACTTC. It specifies CASSVSGGGEQYF.

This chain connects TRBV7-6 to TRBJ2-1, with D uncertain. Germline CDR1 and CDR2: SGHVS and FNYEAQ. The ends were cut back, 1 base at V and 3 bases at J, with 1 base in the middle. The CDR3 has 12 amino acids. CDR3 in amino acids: CASSLGYNEQFF. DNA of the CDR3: TGTGCCAGCAGCTTAGGCTACAATGAGCAGTTCTTC.

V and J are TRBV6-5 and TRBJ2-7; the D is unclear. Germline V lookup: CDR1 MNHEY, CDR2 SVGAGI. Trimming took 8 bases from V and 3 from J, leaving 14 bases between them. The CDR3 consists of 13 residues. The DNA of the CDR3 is TGTGCCAGCGGCCCTATTATGTACTACGAGCAGTACTTC. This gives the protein CASGPIMYYEQYF.

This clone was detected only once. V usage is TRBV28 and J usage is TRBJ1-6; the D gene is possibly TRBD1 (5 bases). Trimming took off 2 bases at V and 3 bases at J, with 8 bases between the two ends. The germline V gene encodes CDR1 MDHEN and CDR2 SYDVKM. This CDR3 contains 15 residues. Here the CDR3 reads CASSLGRVYNSPLHF. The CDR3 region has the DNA TGTGCCAGCAGTTTAGGCAGGGTCTATAATTCACCCCTCCACTTT.

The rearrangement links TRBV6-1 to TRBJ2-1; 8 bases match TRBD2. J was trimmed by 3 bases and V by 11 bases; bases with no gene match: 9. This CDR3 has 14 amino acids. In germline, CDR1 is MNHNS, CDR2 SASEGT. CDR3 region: CALKSGGLYNEQFF. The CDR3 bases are TGTGCCCTAAAGTCGGGGGGGCTCTACAATGAGCAGTTCTTC.

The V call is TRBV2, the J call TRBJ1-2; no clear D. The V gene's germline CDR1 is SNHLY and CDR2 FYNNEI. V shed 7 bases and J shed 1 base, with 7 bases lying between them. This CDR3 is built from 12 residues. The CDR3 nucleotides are TGTGCCAGCAAAGGGCTTAACTATGGCTACACCTTC. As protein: CASKGLNYGYTF.

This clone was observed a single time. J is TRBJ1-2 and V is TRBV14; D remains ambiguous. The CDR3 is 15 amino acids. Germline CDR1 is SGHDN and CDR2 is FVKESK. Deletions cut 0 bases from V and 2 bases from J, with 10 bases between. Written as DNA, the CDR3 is TGTGCCAGCAGCCAAGAACGCTTGAGCAACTATGGCTACACCTTC. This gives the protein CASSQERLSNYGYTF.

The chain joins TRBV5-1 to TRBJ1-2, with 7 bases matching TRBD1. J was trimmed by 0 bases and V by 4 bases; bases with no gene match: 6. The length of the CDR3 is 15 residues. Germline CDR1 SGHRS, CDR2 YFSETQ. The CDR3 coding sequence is TGCGCCAGCAGCGCCCGGACAGGAGCTAACTATGGCTACACCTTC. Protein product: CASSARTGANYGYTF. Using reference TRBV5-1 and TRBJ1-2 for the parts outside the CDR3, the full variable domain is KAGVTQTPRYLIKTRGQQVTLSCSPISGHRSVSWYQQTPGQGLQFLFEYFSETQRNKGNFPGRFSGRQFSNSRSEMNVSTLELGDSALYLCASSARTGANYGYTFGSGTRLTVV.

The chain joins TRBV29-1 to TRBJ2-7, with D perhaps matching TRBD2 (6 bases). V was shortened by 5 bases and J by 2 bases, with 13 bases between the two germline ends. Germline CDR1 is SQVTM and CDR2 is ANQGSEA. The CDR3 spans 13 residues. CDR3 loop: CSVTGLETYEQYF. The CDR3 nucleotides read TGCAGCGTTACGGGACTCGAAACCTACGAGCAGTACTTC.

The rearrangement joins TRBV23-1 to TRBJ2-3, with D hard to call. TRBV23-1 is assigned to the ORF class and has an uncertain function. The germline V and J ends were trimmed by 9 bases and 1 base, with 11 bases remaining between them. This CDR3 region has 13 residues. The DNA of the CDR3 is TGCGCCAGTTGCGTCGGGTGCACAGATACGCAGTATTTT. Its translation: CASCVGCTDTQYF.

The CDR3, as DNA: TGTGCCAGCAGTAGCCCCGGACAGGGGGATCGAGGACCCCTCCACTTT. Protein sequence: CASSSPGQGDRGPLHF. J is TRBJ1-6 and V is TRBV27; 10 bases map to TRBD1. The V and J ends lost 5 bases and 12 bases, in that order; junction bases with no gene match: 13. The germline V gene has CDR1 MNHEY and CDR2 SMNVEV (reference sequence). The CDR3 sequence is 16 residues long.

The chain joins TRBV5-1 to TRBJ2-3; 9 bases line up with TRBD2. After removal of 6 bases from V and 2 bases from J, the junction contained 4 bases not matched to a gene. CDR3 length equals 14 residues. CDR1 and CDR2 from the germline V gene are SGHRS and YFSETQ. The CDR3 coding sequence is TGCGCCAGCACTAGCGGGGACGCCACAGATACGCAGTATTTT. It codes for CASTSGDATDTQYF.

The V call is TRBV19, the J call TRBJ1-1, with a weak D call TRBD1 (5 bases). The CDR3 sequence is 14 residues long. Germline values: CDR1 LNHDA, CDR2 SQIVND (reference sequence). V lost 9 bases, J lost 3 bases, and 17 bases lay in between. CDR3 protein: CASSQGIGDTEAFF. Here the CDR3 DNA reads TGTGCCAGCTCTCAGGGCATCGGTGACACTGAAGCTTTCTTT.

CDR3 DNA: TGTGCCAGCAGTTACTCGGGCGGGGGTGGATACAATGAGCAGTTCTTC. This sequence encodes CASSYSGGGGYNEQFF. The chain uses TRBV6-5 and TRBJ2-1; 7 nucleotides align to TRBD2. The CDR3 has 16 amino acids. Trimming cost V 0 bases and J 4 bases; bases outside gene matches: 6. The germline V gene has CDR1 MNHEY and CDR2 SVGAGI.

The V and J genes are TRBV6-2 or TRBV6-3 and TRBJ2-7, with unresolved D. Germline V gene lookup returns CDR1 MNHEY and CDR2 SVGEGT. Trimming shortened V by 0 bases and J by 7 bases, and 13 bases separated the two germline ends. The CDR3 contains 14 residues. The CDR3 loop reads CASSYSFVVWEQYF. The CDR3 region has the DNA TGTGCCAGCAGTTACTCGTTCGTTGTGTGGGAGCAGTACTTC.

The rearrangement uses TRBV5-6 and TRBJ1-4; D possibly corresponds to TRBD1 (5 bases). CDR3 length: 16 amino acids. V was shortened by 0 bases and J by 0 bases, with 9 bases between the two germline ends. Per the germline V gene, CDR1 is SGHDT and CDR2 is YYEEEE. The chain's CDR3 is CASSLAGGATNEKLFF. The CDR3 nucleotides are TGTGCCAGCAGCTTGGCCGGGGGGGCAACTAATGAAAAACTGTTTTTT.

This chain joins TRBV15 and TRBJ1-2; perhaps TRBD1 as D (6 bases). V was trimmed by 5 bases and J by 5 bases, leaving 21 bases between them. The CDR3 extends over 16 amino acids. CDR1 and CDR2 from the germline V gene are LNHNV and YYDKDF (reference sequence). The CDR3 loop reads CATSPSFQGTLYGYTF. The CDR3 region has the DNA TGTGCCACCAGCCCCAGCTTTCAGGGGACCTTATATGGCTACACCTTC.

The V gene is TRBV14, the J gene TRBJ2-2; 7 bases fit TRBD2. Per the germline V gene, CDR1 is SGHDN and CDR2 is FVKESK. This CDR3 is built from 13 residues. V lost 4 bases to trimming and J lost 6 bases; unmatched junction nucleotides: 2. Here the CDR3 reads CASSRTRSGELFF. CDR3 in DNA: TGTGCCAGCAGCCGGACTAGGTCCGGGGAGCTGTTTTTT.

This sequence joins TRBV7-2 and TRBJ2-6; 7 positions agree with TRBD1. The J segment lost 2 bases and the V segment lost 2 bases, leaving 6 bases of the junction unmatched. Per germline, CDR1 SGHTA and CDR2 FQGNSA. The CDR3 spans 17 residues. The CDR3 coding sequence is TGTGCCAGCAGCTTAAGACAGGGTAGGACTGGGGCCAACGTCCTGACTTTC. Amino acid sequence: CASSLRQGRTGANVLTF.